A single sample is the source of the 3 T cell receptor beta chains below, sequenced in a study of shared clonotypes between healthy human individuals (dated by TCRdb to the early 2020s). Library generation was performed with the immunoSEQ multiplex PCR assay. TCRdb took this table from immuneACCESS and kept in-frame rearrangements with V and J called. Such tables lack part of the clones; where checked against another copy, unresolved V genes explain under half of the gap, and the rest is unexplained. The sample data list about half a million clones, and about 80% of these were observed just once. The ten biggest clones cover about 12% of the sample. Sequenced material: PBMCs. The receptors come from a woman between 40 and 55 years old in good health. Some clones in this sample may be carry-over from other donors' samples.

This clone was found once. V and J are TRBV7-2 and TRBJ1-2; D is ambiguous. Germline CDR1 reads SGHTA; CDR2 reads FQGNSA. The CDR3 has 13 amino acids. The V end was cut by 1 base, the J end by 8 bases, with 11 bases between. In DNA, the CDR3 is TGTGCCAGCAGCTTAGGGTACGGTGCGGGCTACACCTTC. This encodes CASSLGYGAGYTF. Based on the CDR3 plus reference TRBV7-2 and TRBJ1-2, the full variable domain is GAGVSQSPSNKVTEKGKDVELRCDPISGHTALYWYRQSLGQGLEFLIYFQGNSAPDKSGLPSDRFSAERTGGSVSTLTIQRTQQEDSAVYLCASSLGYGAGYTFGSGTRLTVV.

The chain carries TRBV14 and TRBJ2-1, with a weak D call TRBD2 (5 bases). The V gene's germline CDR1 is SGHDN and CDR2 FVKESK. The CDR3 loop spans 14 amino acids. The V gene lost 0 bases and the J gene lost 7 bases, with 10 bases spanning the gap. The CDR3 region has the DNA TGTGCCAGCAGCCAAGATAGCAGGAGGAATGAGCAGTTCTTC. Its translation: CASSQDSRRNEQFF.

The rearrangement joins TRBV27 to TRBJ2-1, with a weak D call TRBD2 (5 bases). This CDR3 region has 16 residues. Germline CDR1 is MNHEY and CDR2 is SMNVEV (reference sequence). V lost 3 bases to trimming and J lost 2 bases, with 14 bases between them. CDR3 sequence (DNA): TGTGCCAGCAGTTTGCTCCCATCGAGGGCCTACAATGAGCAGTTCTTC. Residues: CASSLLPSRAYNEQFF.